The 2 T cell receptor beta chains below all came from one sample that was sequenced in a study of blood T cells in healthy people across ages. Combining a sample-barcoded 5' primer with a J-beta primer mix, a second PCR ran for roughly 6 to 12 cycles. One entry per CDR3 protein, called by TCRdb with MiXCR from the 5' RACE reads. The table lists about 940,000 distinct CDR3 sequences, 45% to 50% of them singletons. The sequenced sample consisted of blood. These TCRs come from a man under 40 in good health.

This clonotype was seen only a few times. CDR3 sequence reads: CASSSRTGDEQFF. The CDR3 DNA follows: TGTGCCAGCAGCTCCAGGACAGGGGATGAGCAGTTCTTC. The chain links TRBV11-2 to TRBJ2-1, with 9 bases lining up with TRBD1. After removal of 4 bases from V and 8 bases from J, the junction contained 3 bases not matched to a gene. The CDR3 extends over 13 amino acids. Germline-derived CDR1 and CDR2 are SGHAT and FQNNGV.

The chain joins TRBV12-3 or TRBV12-4 to TRBJ2-1; D not certain. Trimming pared 7 bases from V and 3 bases from J, leaving 7 bases between. This CDR3 is built from 12 residues. In nucleotides, the CDR3 is TGTGCCAGCAAGACGGACTACAATGAGCAGTTCTTC. This translates into CASKTDYNEQFF.